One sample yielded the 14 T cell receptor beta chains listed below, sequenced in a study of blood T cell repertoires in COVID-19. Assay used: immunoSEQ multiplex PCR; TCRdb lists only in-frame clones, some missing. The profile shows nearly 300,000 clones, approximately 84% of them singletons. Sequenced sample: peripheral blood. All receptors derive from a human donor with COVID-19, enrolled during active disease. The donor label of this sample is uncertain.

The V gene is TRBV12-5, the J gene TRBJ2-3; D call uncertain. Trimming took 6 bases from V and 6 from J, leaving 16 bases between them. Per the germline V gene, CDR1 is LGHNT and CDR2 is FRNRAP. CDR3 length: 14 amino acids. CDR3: CASGPPQTFDTQYF. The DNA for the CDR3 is TGTGCTAGTGGCCCTCCCCAGACATTCGATACGCAGTATTTT.

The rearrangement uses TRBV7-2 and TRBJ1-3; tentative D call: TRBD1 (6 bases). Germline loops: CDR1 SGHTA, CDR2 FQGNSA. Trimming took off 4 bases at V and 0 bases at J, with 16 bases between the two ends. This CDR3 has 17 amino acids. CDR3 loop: CASSWARGQTSGNTIYF. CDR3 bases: TGTGCCAGCAGCTGGGCCCGTGGACAGACCTCTGGAAACACCATATATTTT.

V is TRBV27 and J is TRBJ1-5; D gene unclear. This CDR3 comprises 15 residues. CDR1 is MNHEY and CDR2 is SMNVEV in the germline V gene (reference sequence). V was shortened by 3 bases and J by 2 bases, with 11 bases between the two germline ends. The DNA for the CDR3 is TGTGCCAGCAGTTTGGATCCGGCGGGCAATCAGCCCCAGCATTTT. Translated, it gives CASSLDPAGNQPQHF.

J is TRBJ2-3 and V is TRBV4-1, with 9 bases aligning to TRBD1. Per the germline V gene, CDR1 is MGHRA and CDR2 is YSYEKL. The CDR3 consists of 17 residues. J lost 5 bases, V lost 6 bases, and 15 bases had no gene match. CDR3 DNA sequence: TGCGCCAGCAGTCAGCCCCGGGACAGGGCCGATGAAGATACGCAGTATTTT. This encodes CASSQPRDRADEDTQYF.

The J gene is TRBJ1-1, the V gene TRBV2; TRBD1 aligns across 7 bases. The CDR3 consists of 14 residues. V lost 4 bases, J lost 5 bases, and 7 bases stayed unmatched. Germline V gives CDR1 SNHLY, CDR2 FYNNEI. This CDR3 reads CASSGRGRETEAFF. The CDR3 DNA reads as TGTGCCAGCAGTGGAAGGGGGCGAGAGACTGAAGCTTTCTTT. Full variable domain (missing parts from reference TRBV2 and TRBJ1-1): EPEVTQTPSHQVTQMGQEVILRCVPISNHLYFYWYRQILGQKVEFLVSFYNNEISEKSEIFDDQFSVERPDGSNFTLKIRSTKLEDSAMYFCASSGRGRETEAFFGQGTRLTVV.

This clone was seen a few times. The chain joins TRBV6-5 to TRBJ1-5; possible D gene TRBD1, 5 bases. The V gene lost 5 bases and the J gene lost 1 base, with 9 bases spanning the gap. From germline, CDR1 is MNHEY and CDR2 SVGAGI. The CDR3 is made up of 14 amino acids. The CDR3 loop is CASSRGSSNQPQHF. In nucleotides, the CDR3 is TGTGCCAGCAGTCGGGGGTCGAGCAATCAGCCCCAGCATTTT.

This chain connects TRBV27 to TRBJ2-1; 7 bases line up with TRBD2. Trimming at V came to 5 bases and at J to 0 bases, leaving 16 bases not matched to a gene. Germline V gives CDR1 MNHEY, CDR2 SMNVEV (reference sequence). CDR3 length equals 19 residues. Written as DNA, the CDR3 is TGTGCCAGCAGTGCGTCTCGCGAGGTGGGCGGGAGCTCCTACAATGAGCAGTTCTTC. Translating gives CASSASREVGGSSYNEQFF.

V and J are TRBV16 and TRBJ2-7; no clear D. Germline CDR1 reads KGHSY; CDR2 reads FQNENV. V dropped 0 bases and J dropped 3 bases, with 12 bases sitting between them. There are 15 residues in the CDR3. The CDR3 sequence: CASSQSWSSGYEQYF. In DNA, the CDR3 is TGTGCCAGCAGCCAATCCTGGTCTTCAGGCTACGAGCAGTACTTC. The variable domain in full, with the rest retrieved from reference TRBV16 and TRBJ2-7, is GEEVAQTPKHLVRGEGQKAKLYCAPIKGHSYVFWYQQVLKNEFKFLISFQNENVFDETGMPKERFSAKCLPNSPCSLEIQATKLEDSAVYFCASSQSWSSGYEQYFGPGTRLTVT.

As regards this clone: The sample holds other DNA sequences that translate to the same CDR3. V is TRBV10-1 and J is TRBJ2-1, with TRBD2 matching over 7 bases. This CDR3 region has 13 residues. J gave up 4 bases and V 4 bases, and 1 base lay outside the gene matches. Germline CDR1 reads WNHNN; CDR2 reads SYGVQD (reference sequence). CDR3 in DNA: TGCGCCAGCAGTGCTAGCGGATACAATGAGCAGTTCTTC. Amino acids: CASSASGYNEQFF.

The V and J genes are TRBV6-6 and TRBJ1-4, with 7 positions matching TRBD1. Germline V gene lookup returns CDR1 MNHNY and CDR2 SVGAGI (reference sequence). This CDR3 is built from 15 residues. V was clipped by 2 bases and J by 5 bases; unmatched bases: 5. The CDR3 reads CASSYQGQSNEKLFF. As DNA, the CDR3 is TGTGCCAGCAGTTACCAGGGACAGAGCAATGAAAAACTGTTTTTT.

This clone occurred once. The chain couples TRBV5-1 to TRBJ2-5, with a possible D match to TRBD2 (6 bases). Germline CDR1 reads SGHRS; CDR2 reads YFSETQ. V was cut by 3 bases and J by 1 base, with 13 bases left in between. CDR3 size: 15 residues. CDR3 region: CASSSEGHFQETQYF. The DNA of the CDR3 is TGCGCCAGCAGCTCGGAGGGGCACTTCCAAGAGACCCAGTACTTC.

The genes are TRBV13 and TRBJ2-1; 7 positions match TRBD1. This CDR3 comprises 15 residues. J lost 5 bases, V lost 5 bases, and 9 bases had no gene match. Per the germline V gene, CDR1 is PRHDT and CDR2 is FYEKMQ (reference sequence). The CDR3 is CASSPLTGLDNEQFF. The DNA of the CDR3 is TGTGCCAGCAGCCCCTTGACAGGGCTCGACAATGAGCAGTTCTTC. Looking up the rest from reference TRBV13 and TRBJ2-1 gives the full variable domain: AAGVIQSPRHLIKEKRETATLKCYPIPRHDTVYWYQQGPGQDPQFLISFYEKMQSDKGSIPDRFSAQQFSDYHSELNMSSLELGDSALYFCASSPLTGLDNEQFFGPGTRLTVL.

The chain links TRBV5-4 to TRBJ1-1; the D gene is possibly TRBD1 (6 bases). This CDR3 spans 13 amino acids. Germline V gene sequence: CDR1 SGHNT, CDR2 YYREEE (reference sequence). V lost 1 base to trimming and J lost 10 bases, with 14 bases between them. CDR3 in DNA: TGTGCCAGCAGCTTGAGCAGGGGCGGGGGAGCTTTCTTT. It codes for CASSLSRGGGAFF.

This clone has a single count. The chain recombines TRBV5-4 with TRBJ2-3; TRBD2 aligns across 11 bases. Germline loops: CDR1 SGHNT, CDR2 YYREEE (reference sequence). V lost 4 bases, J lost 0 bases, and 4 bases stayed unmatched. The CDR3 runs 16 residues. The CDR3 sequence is CASSLRTSGSTDTQYF. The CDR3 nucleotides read TGTGCCAGCAGCCTGCGGACTAGCGGGAGCACAGATACGCAGTATTTT.